This TCR beta chain was captured by sequencing in a study of blood T cell repertoires in COVID-19. Measured with immunoSEQ multiplex PCR; TCRdb has only the in-frame clones, and not every one. The sample consists of more than 150,000 clones, about nine tenths of them appearing once. The length of the CDR3 is 13 residues. The V and J ends lost 6 bases and 8 bases respectively, with 16 bases between them. The specimen was PBMCs or T cells enriched from blood (not recorded which). The TCR originated in a woman between 25 and 40 years old who had recovered from COVID-19. The J gene is TRBJ1-2, the V gene TRBV12-3 or TRBV12-4; unclear D gene. CDR3 sequence: CASRFVEGGGYTF. The CDR3 DNA reads TGTGCCAGCAGATTCGTAGAGGGTGGAGGCTACACCTTC.